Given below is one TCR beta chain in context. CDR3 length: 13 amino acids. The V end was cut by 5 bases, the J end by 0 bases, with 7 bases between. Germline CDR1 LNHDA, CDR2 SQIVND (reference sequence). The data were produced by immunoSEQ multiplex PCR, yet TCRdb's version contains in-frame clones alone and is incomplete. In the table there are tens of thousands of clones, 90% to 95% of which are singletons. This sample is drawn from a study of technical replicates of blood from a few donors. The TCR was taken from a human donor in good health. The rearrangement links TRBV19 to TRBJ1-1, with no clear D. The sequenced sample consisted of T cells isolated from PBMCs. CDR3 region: CASSPGMNTEAFF. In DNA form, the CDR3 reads TGTGCCAGTAGTCCGGGGATGAACACTGAAGCTTTCTTT.